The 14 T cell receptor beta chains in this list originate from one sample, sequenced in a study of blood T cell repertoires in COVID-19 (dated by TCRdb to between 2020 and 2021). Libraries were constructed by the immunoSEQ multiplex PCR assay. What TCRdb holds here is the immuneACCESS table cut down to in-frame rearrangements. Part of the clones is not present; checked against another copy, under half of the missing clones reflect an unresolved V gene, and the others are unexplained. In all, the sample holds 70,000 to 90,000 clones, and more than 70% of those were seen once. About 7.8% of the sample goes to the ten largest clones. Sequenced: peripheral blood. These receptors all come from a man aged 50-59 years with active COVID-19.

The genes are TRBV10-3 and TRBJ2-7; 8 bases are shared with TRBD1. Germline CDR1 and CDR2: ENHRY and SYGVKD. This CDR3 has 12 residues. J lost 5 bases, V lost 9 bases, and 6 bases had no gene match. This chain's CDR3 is CAIRDRNHEQYF. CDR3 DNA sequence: TGTGCCATACGGGACAGGAATCACGAGCAGTACTTC.

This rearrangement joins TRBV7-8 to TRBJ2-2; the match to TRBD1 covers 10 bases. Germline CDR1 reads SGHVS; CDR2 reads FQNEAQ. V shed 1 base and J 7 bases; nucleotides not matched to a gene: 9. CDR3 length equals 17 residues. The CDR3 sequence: CASSLDETGGGGGELFF. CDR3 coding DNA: TGTGCCAGCAGCTTAGACGAGACAGGGGGCGGTGGCGGGGAGCTGTTTTTT.

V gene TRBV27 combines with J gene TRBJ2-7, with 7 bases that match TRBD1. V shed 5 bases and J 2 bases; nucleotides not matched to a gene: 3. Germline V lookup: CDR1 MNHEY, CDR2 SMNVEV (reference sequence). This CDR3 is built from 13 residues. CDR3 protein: CASSLGTAYEQYF. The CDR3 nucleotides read TGTGCCAGCAGTCTCGGGACAGCCTACGAGCAGTACTTC.

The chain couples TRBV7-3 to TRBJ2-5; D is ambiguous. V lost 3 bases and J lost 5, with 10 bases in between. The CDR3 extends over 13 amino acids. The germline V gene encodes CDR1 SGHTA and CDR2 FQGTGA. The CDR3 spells CASSLARSETQYF. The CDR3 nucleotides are TGTGCCAGCAGCTTGGCTCGCTCGGAGACCCAGTACTTC. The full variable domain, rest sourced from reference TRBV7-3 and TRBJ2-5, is GAGVSQTPSNKVTEKGKYVELRCDPISGHTALYWYRQSLGQGPEFLIYFQGTGAADDSGLPNDRFFAVRPEGSVSTLKIQRTERGDSAVYLCASSLARSETQYFGPGTRLLVL.

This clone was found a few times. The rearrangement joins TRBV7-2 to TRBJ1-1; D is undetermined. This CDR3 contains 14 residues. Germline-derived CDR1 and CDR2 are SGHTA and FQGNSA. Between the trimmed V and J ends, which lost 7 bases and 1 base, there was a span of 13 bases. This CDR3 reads CASNQVGRNTEAFF. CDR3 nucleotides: TGTGCCAGCAACCAGGTTGGGAGGAACACTGAAGCTTTCTTT.

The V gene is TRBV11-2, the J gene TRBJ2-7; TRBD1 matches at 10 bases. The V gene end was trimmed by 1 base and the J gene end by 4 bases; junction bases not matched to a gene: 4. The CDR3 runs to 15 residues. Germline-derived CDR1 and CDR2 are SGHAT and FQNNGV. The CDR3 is CASSLAGTGAYEQYF. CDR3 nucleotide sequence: TGTGCCAGCAGCTTAGCCGGGACAGGGGCTTACGAGCAGTACTTC.

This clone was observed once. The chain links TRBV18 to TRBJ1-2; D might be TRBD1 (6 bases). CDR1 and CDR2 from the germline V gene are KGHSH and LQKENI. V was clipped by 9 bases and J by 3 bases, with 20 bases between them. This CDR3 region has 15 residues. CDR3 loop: CASSILGARDYGYTF. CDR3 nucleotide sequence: TGTGCCAGTTCGATCTTGGGGGCTCGCGACTATGGCTACACCTTC.

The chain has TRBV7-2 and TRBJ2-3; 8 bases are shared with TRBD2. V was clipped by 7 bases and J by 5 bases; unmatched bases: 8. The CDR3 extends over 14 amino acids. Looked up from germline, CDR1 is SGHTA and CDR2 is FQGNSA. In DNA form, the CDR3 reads TGTGCCAGCATCCTAAGCGGGAGAGTAGATACGCAGTATTTT. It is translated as CASILSGRVDTQYF.

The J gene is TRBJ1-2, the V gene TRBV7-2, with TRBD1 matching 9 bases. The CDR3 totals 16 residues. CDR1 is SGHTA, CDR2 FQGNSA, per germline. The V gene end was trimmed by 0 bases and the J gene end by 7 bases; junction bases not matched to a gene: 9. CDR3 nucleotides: TGTGCCAGCAGCTTAGCCCACCCGGGACAGGGTGTTGGCTACACCTTC. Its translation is CASSLAHPGQGVGYTF.

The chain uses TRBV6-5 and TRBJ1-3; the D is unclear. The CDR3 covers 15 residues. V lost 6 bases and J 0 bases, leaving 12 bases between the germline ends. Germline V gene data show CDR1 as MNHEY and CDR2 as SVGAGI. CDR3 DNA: TGTGCCAGCAGGCCTAAAAAACCCTCTGGAAACACCATATATTTT. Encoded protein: CASRPKKPSGNTIYF.

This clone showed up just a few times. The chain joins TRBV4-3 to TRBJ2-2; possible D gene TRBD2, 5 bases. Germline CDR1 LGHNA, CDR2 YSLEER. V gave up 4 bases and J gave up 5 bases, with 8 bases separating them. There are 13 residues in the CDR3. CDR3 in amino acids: CASSPGLTGELFF. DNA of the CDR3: TGCGCCAGCAGCCCAGGACTGACCGGGGAGCTGTTTTTT.

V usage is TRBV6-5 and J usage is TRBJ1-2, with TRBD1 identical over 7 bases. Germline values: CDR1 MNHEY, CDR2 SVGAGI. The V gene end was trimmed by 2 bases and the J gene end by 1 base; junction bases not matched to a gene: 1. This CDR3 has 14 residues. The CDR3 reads CASSYDRVNYGYTF. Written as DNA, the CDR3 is TGTGCCAGCAGTTACGACAGGGTTAACTATGGCTACACCTTC.

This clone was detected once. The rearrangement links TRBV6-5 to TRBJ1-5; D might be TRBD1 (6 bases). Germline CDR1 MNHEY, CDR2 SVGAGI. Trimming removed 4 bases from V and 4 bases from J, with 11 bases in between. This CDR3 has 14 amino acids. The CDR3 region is CASSSDSANQPQHF. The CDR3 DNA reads TGTGCCAGCAGTTCGGACAGCGCAAATCAGCCCCAGCATTTT.

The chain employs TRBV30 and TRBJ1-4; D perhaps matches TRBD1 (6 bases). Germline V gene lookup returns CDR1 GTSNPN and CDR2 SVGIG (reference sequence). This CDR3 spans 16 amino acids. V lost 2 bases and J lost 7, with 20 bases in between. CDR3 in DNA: TGTGCCTGGAGTCCCGGGGGGGCCCCATGGGGTGAAAAACTGTTTTTT. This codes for CAWSPGGAPWGEKLFF.